The 13 T cell receptor beta chains in this list originate from one sample, sequenced in a study of T cell responses to AZD1222 COVID-19 vaccine. Sequencing was performed with immunoSEQ multiplex PCR; in TCRdb, only in-frame clones are kept and a portion is missing. Of over 150,000 clones in the sample, 90% are singletons; the top ten hold approximately 3%. Material: peripheral blood, obtained on day 0 of AZD1222 vaccination. The receptors here all came from an adult in good health.

The J gene is TRBJ2-1, the V gene TRBV3-1 (or the pseudogene TRBV3-2); tentatively, D is TRBD1 (6 bases). Between the trimmed V and J ends, which lost 0 bases and 4 bases, there was a span of 10 bases. Germline V lookup: CDR1 LGHDT, CDR2 YNNKEL (reference sequence). This CDR3 is 15 amino acids long. The CDR3 DNA follows: TGTGCCAGCAGCCAAGATCGGCAGGGGTACAATGAGCAGTTCTTC. The encoded protein is CASSQDRQGYNEQFF.

In its sample, this clone was seen once. CDR3 nucleotides: TGCAGCGTTGAAGGCGGCCTAGTGGGGCTTACTAATGGCTACACCTTC. Translating gives CSVEGGLVGLTNGYTF. The chain combines TRBV29-1 with TRBJ1-2; TRBD1 is a possible D gene (5 bases). The CDR3 extends over 16 amino acids. Germline CDR1 and CDR2: SQVTM and ANQGSEA. The germline V and J ends were trimmed by 1 base and 6 bases, with 21 bases remaining between them.

J is TRBJ1-4 and V is TRBV9; weak D call: TRBD1 (5 bases). Trimming stripped 5 bases from V and 8 bases from J, with 19 bases between. Germline lookup yields CDR1 SGDLS and CDR2 YYNGEE. This CDR3 has 15 residues. This CDR3 reads CASSALAVGGEKLFF. For the CDR3, the DNA is TGTGCCAGCAGTGCCCTGGCGGTGGGGGGGGAAAAACTGTTTTTT.

The chain is built from TRBV6-2 or TRBV6-3 and TRBJ1-6; possible D gene TRBD1, 5 bases. CDR1 and CDR2 (germline): MNHEY, SVGEGT. The V gene lost 4 bases and the J gene lost 5 bases, with 12 bases spanning the gap. CDR3 length: 15 residues. This CDR3 is CASSSPGRNNSPLHF. Written as DNA, the CDR3 is TGTGCCAGCAGTTCCCCGGGACGCAATAATTCACCCCTCCACTTT.

In nucleotides, the CDR3 is TGTGCCAGCAGTCCCGTCGCGGAATCCTACGAGCAGTACTTC. Its translation: CASSPVAESYEQYF. The V call is TRBV27, the J call TRBJ2-7; no firm D call. The V and J ends lost 5 bases and 1 base respectively, with 12 bases between them. CDR1 and CDR2 (germline): MNHEY, SMNVEV (reference sequence). The CDR3 extends over 14 amino acids.

V gene TRBV30 combines with J gene TRBJ1-2, with TRBD1 matching 9 bases. V gave up 4 bases and J gave up 5 bases; unmatched junction bases: 8. CDR1 and CDR2 (germline): GTSNPN, SVGIG (reference sequence). CDR3 length: 14 residues. This CDR3 is CAWIHTQGAYGYTF. The CDR3, as DNA: TGTGCCTGGATCCACACACAGGGGGCTTATGGCTACACCTTC.

The chain combines TRBV18 with TRBJ2-2; D is perhaps TRBD1 or TRBD2 (5 bases each). CDR1 is KGHSH and CDR2 is LQKENI in the germline V gene. This CDR3 is built from 15 residues. Trimming pared 2 bases from V and 3 bases from J, leaving 10 bases between. The CDR3 loop reads CASSPEGRHTGELFF. The CDR3 nucleotides are TGTGCCAGCTCACCAGAGGGGCGGCACACCGGGGAGCTGTTTTTT.

The gene calls are TRBV11-1 and TRBJ1-6; D uncertain. V was shortened by 1 base and J by 8 bases, with 6 bases between the two germline ends. This CDR3 comprises 13 residues. CDR1 is SGHAT and CDR2 is FQDESV in the germline V gene (reference sequence). The CDR3 bases are TGTGCCAGCAGCTTAGACGGCGATTCACCCCTCCACTTT. It specifies CASSLDGDSPLHF.

The chain employs TRBV2 and TRBJ1-1, with D possibly matching TRBD1 (6 bases). CDR1 is SNHLY and CDR2 is FYNNEI in the germline V gene. V was trimmed by 8 bases and J by 1 base, leaving 14 bases between them. The CDR3 runs 14 residues. CDR3 protein: CASEPPGQNTEAFF. CDR3 nucleotides: TGTGCCAGCGAACCCCCGGGACAGAACACTGAAGCTTTCTTT.

The chain links TRBV7-6 to TRBJ2-1, with TRBD2 identical over 12 bases. Losses at the gene ends were 4 bases for V and 2 bases for J; bases not matched to a gene: 6. This CDR3 has 17 amino acids. The V gene's germline CDR1 is SGHVS and CDR2 FNYEAQ. The CDR3 region has the DNA TGTGCCAGCAGCTCCACTACTAGCGGGGGGACCTACAATGAGCAGTTCTTC. Translated: CASSSTTSGGTYNEQFF.

The V call is TRBV11-2, the J call TRBJ1-3, with D unresolved. Deletions cut 8 bases from V and 2 bases from J, with 4 bases between. This CDR3 spans 11 amino acids. From germline, CDR1 is SGHAT and CDR2 FQNNGV. CDR3 sequence: CASLAGNTIYF. CDR3 nucleotide sequence: TGTGCCAGCTTGGCTGGAAACACCATATATTTT.

The chain carries TRBV14 and TRBJ1-6, with D possibly being TRBD1 (5 bases). With 0 bases removed from V and 8 bases from J, the gap between germline ends came to 11 bases. The CDR3 runs 15 residues. Germline CDR1 is SGHDN and CDR2 is FVKESK. CDR3 sequence (DNA): TGTGCCAGCAGCCAAGATCTGGGACCCGATTCACCCCTCCACTTT. Encoded protein: CASSQDLGPDSPLHF.

This clone appeared a single time. In DNA form, the CDR3 reads TGTGCCACCAGCGGAGGGACAGGGAGGGCAGATACGCAGTATTTT. Translation gives CATSGGTGRADTQYF. V gene TRBV15 combines with J gene TRBJ2-3; the match to TRBD1 covers 9 bases. V lost 5 bases and J lost 4; bases outside the gene matches: 7. Per the germline V gene, CDR1 is LNHNV and CDR2 is YYDKDF (reference sequence). There are 15 residues in the CDR3.